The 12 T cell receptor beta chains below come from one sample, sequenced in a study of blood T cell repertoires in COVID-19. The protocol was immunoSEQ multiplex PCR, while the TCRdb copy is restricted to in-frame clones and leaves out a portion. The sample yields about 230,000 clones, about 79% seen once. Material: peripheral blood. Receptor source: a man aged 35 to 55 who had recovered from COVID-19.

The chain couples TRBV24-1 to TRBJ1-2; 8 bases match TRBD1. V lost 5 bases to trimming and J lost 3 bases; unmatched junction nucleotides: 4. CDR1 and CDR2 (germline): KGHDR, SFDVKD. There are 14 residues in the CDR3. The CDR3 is CATSGPGQDYGYTF. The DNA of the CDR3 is TGTGCCACCAGTGGTCCGGGACAGGACTATGGCTACACCTTC.

CDR3 sequence: CASSKAGTGGLRANVLTF. In DNA form, the CDR3 reads TGTGCCAGCAGCAAAGCCGGGACAGGGGGCCTTAGGGCCAACGTCCTGACTTTC. This sequence joins TRBV5-4 and TRBJ2-6; TRBD1 matches 12 bases. V gave up 4 bases and J gave up 5 bases; unmatched junction bases: 10. The CDR3 runs to 18 residues. From germline, CDR1 is SGHNT and CDR2 YYREEE (reference sequence).

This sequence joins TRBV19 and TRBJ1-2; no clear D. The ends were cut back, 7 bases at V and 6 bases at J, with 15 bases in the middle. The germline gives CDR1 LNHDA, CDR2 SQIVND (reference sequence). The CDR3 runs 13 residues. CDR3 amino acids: CASTHPGFDGYTF. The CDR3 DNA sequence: TGTGCCAGTACCCATCCGGGATTCGATGGCTACACCTTC.

The CDR3 region is CASRPSDRGPGYTF. The CDR3 coding sequence is TGTGCCAGCAGACCCTCGGACAGGGGGCCCGGCTACACCTTC. The genes are TRBV6-5 and TRBJ1-2, with 11 bases matching TRBD1. CDR1 MNHEY and CDR2 SVGAGI come from the germline V gene. The CDR3 extends over 14 amino acids. V was pared by 6 bases and J by 8 bases, with 8 bases of the junction left unmatched.

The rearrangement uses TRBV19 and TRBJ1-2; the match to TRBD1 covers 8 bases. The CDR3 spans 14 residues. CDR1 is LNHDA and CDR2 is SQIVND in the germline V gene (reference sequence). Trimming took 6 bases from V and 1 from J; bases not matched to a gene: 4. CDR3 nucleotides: TGTGCCAGTAGACCCGGACAGGGTAACTATGGCTACACCTTC. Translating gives CASRPGQGNYGYTF.

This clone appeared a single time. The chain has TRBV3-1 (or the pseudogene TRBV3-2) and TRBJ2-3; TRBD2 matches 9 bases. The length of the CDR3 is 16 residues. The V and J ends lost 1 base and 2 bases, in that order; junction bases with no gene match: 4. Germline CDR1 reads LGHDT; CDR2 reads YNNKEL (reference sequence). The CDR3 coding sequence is TGTGCCAGCAGCCAAGGCGGGGGGGACAACACAGATACGCAGTATTTT. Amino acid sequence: CASSQGGGDNTDTQYF.

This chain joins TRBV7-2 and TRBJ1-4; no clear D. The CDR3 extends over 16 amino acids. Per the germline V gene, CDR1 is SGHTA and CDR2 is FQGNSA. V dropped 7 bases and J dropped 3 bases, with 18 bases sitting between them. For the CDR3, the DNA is TGTGCCAGCAACTCCCCGGGTGGTTTAGCTAATGAAAAACTGTTTTTT. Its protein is CASNSPGGLANEKLFF. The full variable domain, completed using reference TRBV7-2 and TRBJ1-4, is GAGVSQSPSNKVTEKGKDVELRCDPISGHTALYWYRQSLGQGLEFLIYFQGNSAPDKSGLPSDRFSAERTGGSVSTLTIQRTQQEDSAVYLCASNSPGGLANEKLFFGSGTQLSVL.

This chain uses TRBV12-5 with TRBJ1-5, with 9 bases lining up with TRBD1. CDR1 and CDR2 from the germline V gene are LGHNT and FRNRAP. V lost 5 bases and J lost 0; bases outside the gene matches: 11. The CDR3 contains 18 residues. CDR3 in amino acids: CASGPKGQGPYSNQPQHF. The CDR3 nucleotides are TGTGCTAGTGGTCCCAAGGGACAGGGCCCCTATAGCAATCAGCCCCAGCATTTT.

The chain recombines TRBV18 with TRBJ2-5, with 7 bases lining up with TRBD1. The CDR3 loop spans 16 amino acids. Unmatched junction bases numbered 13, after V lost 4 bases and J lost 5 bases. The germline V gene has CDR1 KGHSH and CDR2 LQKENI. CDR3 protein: CASSRRPGQKQETQYF. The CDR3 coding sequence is TGTGCCAGCTCACGACGTCCGGGACAGAAGCAGGAGACCCAGTACTTC. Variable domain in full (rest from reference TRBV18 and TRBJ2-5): NAGVMQNPRHLVRRRGQEARLRCSPMKGHSHVYWYRQLPEEGLKFMVYLQKENIIDESGMPKERFSAEFPKEGPSILRIQQVVRGDSAAYFCASSRRPGQKQETQYFGPGTRLLVL.

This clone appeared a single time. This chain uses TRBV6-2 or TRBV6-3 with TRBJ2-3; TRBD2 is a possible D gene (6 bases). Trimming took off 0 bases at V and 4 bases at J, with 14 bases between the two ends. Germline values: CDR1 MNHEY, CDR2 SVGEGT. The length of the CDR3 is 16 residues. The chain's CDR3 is CASSYSTGVGADTQYF. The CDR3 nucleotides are TGTGCCAGCAGTTACTCTACGGGAGTTGGCGCAGATACGCAGTATTTT.

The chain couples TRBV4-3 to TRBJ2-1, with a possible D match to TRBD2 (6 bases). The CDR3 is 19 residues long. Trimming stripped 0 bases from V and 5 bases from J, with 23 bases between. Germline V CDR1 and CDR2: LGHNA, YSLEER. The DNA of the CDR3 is TGCGCCAGCAGCCAAGATATAACTGGGACTCGGCGAGAGAACAATGAGCAGTTCTTC. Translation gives CASSQDITGTRRENNEQFF.

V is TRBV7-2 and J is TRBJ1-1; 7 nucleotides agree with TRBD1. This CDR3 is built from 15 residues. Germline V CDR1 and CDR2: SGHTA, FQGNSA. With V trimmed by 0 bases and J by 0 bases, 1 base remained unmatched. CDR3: CASSLATGLNTEAFF. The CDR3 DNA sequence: TGTGCCAGCAGCTTAGCGACAGGGTTGAACACTGAAGCTTTCTTT.